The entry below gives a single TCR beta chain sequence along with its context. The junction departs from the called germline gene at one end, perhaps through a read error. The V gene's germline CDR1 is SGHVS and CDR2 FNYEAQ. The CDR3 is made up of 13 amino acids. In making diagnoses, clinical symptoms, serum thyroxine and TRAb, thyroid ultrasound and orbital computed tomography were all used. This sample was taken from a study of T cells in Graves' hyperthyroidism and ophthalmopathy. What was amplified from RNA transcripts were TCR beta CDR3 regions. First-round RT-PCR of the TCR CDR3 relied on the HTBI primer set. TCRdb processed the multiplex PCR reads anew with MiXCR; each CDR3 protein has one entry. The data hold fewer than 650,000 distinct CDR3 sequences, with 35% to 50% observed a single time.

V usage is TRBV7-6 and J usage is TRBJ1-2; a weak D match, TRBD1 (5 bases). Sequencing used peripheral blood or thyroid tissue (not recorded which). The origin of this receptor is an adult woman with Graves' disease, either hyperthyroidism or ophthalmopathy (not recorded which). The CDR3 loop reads CASSARLGDGYSF. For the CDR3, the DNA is TGTGCCAGCAGCGCGCGTCTGGGGGATGGCTACAGCTTC.